This T cell receptor beta chain derives from a study of T cells in Graves' hyperthyroidism and ophthalmopathy (dated by TCRdb to between 2017 and 2020). Concerning the study at large: Peripheral blood samples were taken at the time of initial diagnosis, prior to any treatment. To identify distinguishing TCR V-J signatures, a discovery cohort of around 98 patients was used, comprising 43 with Graves' ophthalmopathy and 57 with stable Graves' hyperthyroidism. Whether ophthalmopathy could be predicted prospectively was tested in an independent validation cohort made up of roughly 20 hyperthyroidism patients plus 17 patients who later progressed to ophthalmopathy. The roughly 100 discovery patients were randomly divided into training and test sets at a 7:3 ratio. In addition, the study compared T-cell repertoires in thyroid tissue and in blood from roughly 6 Graves' hyperthyroidism patients. After blood sampling, hyperthyroidism patients were treated with methimazole at a starting dose of 30 mg daily, and ophthalmopathy patients were treated with high-dose intravenous methylprednisolone. According to the paper, TCR Vbeta CDR3 sequencing was carried out on roughly 130 peripheral blood samples, which came from about 45 ophthalmopathy, approximately 78 hyperthyroidism and around 17 progressor patients. Beyond this particular receptor, the publication reports: In validation, the model predicted progression to ophthalmopathy with around 71% sensitivity and less than 75% specificity, a median of approximately 6.7 months before onset. Most expanded thyroid clonotypes (frequency above 0.001) were also detected in blood, a finding suggesting that blood repertoires may reflect thyroid immune responses. No statistical method was used to set the sample size in advance, and investigators knew the group allocation. Ophthalmopathy was separated from stable hyperthyroidism by a 13 V-J signature model, with over 85% sensitivity and about 84% specificity obtained in cross-validation and 80%/75% obtained in testing.

The V end loses 8 bases and the J end loses 5 bases, and a stretch of 13 bases separates them. CDR1 and CDR2, per the germline V gene (reference sequence), are SEHNR and FQNEAQ. Its CDR3 holds 13 amino acids, cysteine through phenylalanine. The entry retains the CDR3 DNA only, 39 bases that are in frame from base 1. This clonotype was observed at least ten times. Its antigen is not yet known. Qualities for individual bases were not recorded, and no much larger clone is one base off. Ophthalmopathy patients had moderately to severely active disease, with a Clinical Activity Score of 3 or more, a NOSPECS grade of 4 or more, and a disease duration of less than 3 months. Patients with uncontrolled infections, other autoimmune diseases, pregnancy or lactation were excluded. Diagnoses were based on clinical symptoms, serum thyroxine and TRAb, thyroid ultrasound and orbital computed tomography. PBMCs were isolated from approximately 10 ml of fresh peripheral blood by Ficoll-Paque density gradient centrifugation. Trizol reagent was used to extract total RNA, and RNA quality was then checked on an Agilent 2100 Bioanalyzer.

TCR beta CDR3 regions were amplified from RNA transcripts. The TCR CDR3 was subjected to a first round of RT-PCR using the HTBI primer set and the Qiagen OneStep RT-PCR kit. A second multiplex PCR round built the libraries, followed by size selection and purification. The libraries were sequenced on an Illumina HiSeq2000 using paired-end 100 bp reads. Concerning the study's data processing: SOAPnuke was used to process the raw data, with reads discarded if the reads contained adapters or uncalled bases, had a mean Phred below 15, or lacked an exact constant-primer or identifier match. High-quality paired reads were merged with COPE v1.2.5, and unique nucleotide sequences were defined as clonotypes. MiTCR v1.1 was used to align clonotypes to the IMGT TRBV, TRBD and TRBJ reference segments. Analysis was restricted to V-J combinations with a frequency above 0.0001, which covered roughly 99% of repertoires. The TCS score was defined as F50 (clonal expansion) divided by E x V (chaos), with BLOSUM62-based TCRdist calculated between CDR3 peptides within each V-J. Welch's t-statistics and random forest reduced 500 to 650 V-J features to 10 to 15, which were used in a naive Bayes classifier (R e1071). Starting from the raw public reads, TCRdb applied fastp trimming at Q25, assembled clones with MiXCR and retained in-frame beta chains. Identical CDR3 proteins give one entry, which carries the most common genes and DNA. V and J calls and clone size were set by TCRdb, not the authors. For this sample there are 300,000 to 500,000 distinct CDR3 sequences; about 14% appear just once. The ten biggest clones cover 25% to 30% of the sample.

The TCR originated in a man over 45 with Graves' ophthalmopathy. Sequencing used blood. Recombination connected TRBV7-9 to TRBJ2-1; a tentative D call is TRBD2 (6 bases match). The CDR3 protein sequence reads: CASVGGSHNEQFF. DNA sequence: TGTGCCAGCGTTGGAGGGTCACACAATGAGCAGTTCTTC.